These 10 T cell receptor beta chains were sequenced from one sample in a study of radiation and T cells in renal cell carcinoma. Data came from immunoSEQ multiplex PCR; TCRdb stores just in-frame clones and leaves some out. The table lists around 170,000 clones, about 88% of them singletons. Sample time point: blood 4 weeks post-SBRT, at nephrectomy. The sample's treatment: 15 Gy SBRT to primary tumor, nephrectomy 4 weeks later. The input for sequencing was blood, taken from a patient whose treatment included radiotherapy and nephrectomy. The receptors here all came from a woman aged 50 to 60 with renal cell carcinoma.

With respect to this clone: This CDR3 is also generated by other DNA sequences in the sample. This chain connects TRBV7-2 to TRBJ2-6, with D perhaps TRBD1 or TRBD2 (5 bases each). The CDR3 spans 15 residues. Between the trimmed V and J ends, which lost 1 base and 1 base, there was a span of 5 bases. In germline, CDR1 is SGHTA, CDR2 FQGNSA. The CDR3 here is CASSLGGSGANVLTF. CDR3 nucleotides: TGTGCCAGCAGCTTAGGGGGGTCTGGGGCCAACGTCCTGACTTTC.

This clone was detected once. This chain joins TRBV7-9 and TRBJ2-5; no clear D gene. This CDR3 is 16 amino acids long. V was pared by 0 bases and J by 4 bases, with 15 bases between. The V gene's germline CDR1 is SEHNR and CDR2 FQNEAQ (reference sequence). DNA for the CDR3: TGTGCCAGCAGCTTAGCGATGTTATCCGGGCTAGAGACCCAGTACTTC. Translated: CASSLAMLSGLETQYF.

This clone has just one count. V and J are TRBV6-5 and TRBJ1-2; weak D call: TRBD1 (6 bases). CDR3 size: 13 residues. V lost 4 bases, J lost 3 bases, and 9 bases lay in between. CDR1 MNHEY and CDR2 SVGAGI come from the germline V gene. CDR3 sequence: CASSSQGHYGYTF. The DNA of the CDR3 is TGTGCCAGCAGTTCACAGGGTCACTATGGCTACACCTTC.

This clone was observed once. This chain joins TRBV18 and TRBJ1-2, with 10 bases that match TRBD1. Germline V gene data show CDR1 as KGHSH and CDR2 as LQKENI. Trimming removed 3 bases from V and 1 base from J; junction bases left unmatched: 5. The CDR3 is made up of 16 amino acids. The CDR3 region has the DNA TGTGCCAGCTCACCCCTAGGACAGGGGGATAACTATGGCTACACCTTC. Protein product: CASSPLGQGDNYGYTF.

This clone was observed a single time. The CDR3 DNA sequence: TGTGCCAGCAGCTTTAGGTACACAGGGTCCACAGATACGCAGTATTTT. Its translation is CASSFRYTGSTDTQYF. The chain recombines TRBV7-2 with TRBJ2-3; possibly TRBD1 for D (6 bases). Germline-derived CDR1 and CDR2 are SGHTA and FQGNSA. The CDR3 totals 16 residues. The V end was cut by 3 bases, the J end by 2 bases, with 15 bases between.

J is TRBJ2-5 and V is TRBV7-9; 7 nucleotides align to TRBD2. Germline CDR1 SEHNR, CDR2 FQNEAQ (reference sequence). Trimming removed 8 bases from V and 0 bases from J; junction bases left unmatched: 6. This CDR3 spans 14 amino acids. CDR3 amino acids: CASGAGRDQETQYF. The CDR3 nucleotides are TGTGCCAGCGGAGCGGGGAGGGACCAAGAGACCCAGTACTTC. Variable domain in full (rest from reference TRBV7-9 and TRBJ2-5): DTGVSQNPRHKITKRGQNVTFRCDPISEHNRLYWYRQTLGQGPEFLTYFQNEAQLEKSRLLSDRFSAERPKGSFSTLEIQRTEQGDSAMYLCASGAGRDQETQYFGPGTRLLVL.

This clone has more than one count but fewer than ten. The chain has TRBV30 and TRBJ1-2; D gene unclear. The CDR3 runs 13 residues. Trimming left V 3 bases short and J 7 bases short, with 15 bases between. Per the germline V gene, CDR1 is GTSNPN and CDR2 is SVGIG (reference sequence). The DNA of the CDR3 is TGTGCCTGGAGCAAGCCGGGGTTAGTTGGCTACACCTTC. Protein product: CAWSKPGLVGYTF.

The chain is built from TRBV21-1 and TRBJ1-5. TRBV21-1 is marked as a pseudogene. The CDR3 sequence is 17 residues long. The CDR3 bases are TGTGCCAGCAGCACCCTCGCTCAGGAGGGTAGAGGTCAGCCCCAGCATTTT. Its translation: CASSTLAQEGRGQPQHF.

The CDR3 is CASSPTGHRNTIYF. CDR3 DNA: TGCGCCAGCAGCCCGACAGGACATAGAAACACCATATATTTT. The chain carries TRBV5-1 and TRBJ1-3; maybe TRBD1 (6 bases). This CDR3 spans 14 amino acids. CDR1 and CDR2 from the germline V gene are SGHRS and YFSETQ. V shed 4 bases and J shed 5 bases, with 13 bases lying between them.

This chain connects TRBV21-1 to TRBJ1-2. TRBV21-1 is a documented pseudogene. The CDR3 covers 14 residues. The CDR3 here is CAPSRSGADYGYTF. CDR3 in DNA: TGTGCCCCCTCCCGTAGCGGGGCGGACTATGGCTACACCTTC.